This TCR beta chain comes out of a study of control samples from healthy donors and cancer patients. Clones were sequenced by immunoSEQ multiplex PCR, and TCRdb holds only the in-frame ones, with some missing. The repertoire holds about 130,000 clones, 85% to 95% seen once, with about 0.6% in the top ten. CDR1 LGHNT and CDR2 FRNRAP come from the germline V gene. The length of the CDR3 is 17 residues. The V gene lost 8 bases and the J gene lost 1 base, with 18 bases spanning the gap. This chain uses TRBV12-5 with TRBJ1-6; D remains unclear. The sequence derives from a man older than 75 with head and neck cancer. Material for sequencing was PBMCs. CDR3 protein: CASTWNSGLSYNSPLHF. The CDR3, as DNA: TGTGCTAGTACATGGAACAGTGGGTTATCCTATAATTCACCCCTCCACTTT.